This passage covers 31 T cell receptor beta chains from one sample sequenced in a study of T cell repertoires in cytomegalovirus infection. MiXCR was run by TCRdb on the reads, yielding one entry per CDR3 protein. The sample carries over 300,000 distinct CDR3 sequences, 17% recorded once. Sequencing used PBMCs. The receptors stem from a human donor in good health (CMV status not recorded). Some clones in this sample may be carry-over from other donors' samples.

The rearrangement joins TRBV11-2 to TRBJ2-7, with 9 bases lining up with TRBD1. Per germline, CDR1 SGHAT and CDR2 FQNNGV. Trimming took 1 base from V and 2 from J; bases not matched to a gene: 6. CDR3 length: 16 residues. CDR3 nucleotides: TGTGCCAGCAGCTTAGCCCGAGGACAGGGGACCTACGAGCAGTACTTC. It translates to CASSLARGQGTYEQYF. Full variable domain (remainder filled in from reference TRBV11-2 and TRBJ2-7): EAGVAQSPRYKIIEKRQSVAFWCNPISGHATLYWYQQILGQGPKLLIQFQNNGVVDDSQLPKDRFSAERLKGVDSTLKIQPAKLEDSAVYLCASSLARGQGTYEQYFGPGTRLTVT.

The chain carries TRBV28 and TRBJ2-7; TRBD1 matches 9 bases. CDR1 MDHEN and CDR2 SYDVKM come from the germline V gene. Trimming at V came to 4 bases and at J to 4 bases, leaving 8 bases not matched to a gene. The CDR3 contains 15 residues. The CDR3 loop is CASSSPQGAYYEQYF. CDR3 in DNA: TGTGCCAGCAGTTCCCCACAGGGGGCATATTACGAGCAGTACTTC.

Only a few counts were recorded for this clonotype. The chain couples TRBV13 to TRBJ1-1, with 9 positions matching TRBD1. The V gene end was trimmed by 4 bases and the J gene end by 1 base; junction bases not matched to a gene: 7. CDR1 is PRHDT and CDR2 is FYEKMQ in the germline V gene (reference sequence). The CDR3 is 16 residues long. The CDR3 DNA follows: TGTGCCAGCAGCTATCGTCCGGGACAGGGGAACACTGAAGCTTTCTTT. Its protein product is CASSYRPGQGNTEAFF.

The chain uses TRBV7-9 and TRBJ1-2; possible D gene TRBD1, 5 bases. In germline, CDR1 is SEHNR, CDR2 FQNEAQ (reference sequence). CDR3 length: 14 amino acids. Trimming pared 4 bases from V and 10 bases from J, leaving 19 bases between. The CDR3 nucleotides are TGTGCCAGCAGCTACATCGGGGACGGAACACACTACACCTTC. The encoded protein is CASSYIGDGTHYTF.

The chain joins TRBV19 to TRBJ2-6; possibly TRBD1 for D (5 bases). This CDR3 has 15 residues. Between the trimmed V and J ends, which lost 7 bases and 0 bases, there was a span of 10 bases. Looked up from germline, CDR1 is LNHDA and CDR2 is SQIVND (reference sequence). The CDR3: CASTDRASGANVLTF. CDR3 coding DNA: TGTGCCAGTACCGACAGAGCCTCTGGGGCCAACGTCCTGACTTTC.

At least ten counts were recorded for this clonotype. This chain uses TRBV4-3 with TRBJ1-1, with D hard to call. The germline V and J ends were trimmed by 1 base and 2 bases, with 5 bases remaining between them. Germline lookup yields CDR1 LGHNA and CDR2 YSLEER. This CDR3 comprises 13 residues. The CDR3, as DNA: TGCGCCAGCAGCCAAGGATTTAACACTGAAGCTTTCTTT. Translation gives CASSQGFNTEAFF.

The gene calls are TRBV5-5 and TRBJ1-3; D uncertain. This CDR3 spans 14 amino acids. V was clipped by 0 bases and J by 4 bases, with 8 bases between them. The germline V gene has CDR1 SGHKS and CDR2 YYEKEE (reference sequence). CDR3 sequence reads: CASSLDPAGNTIYF. Written as DNA, the CDR3 is TGTGCCAGCAGCTTGGACCCGGCGGGAAACACCATATATTTT.

The V and J genes are TRBV7-6 and TRBJ2-5; 9 nucleotides line up with TRBD2. The CDR3 extends over 18 amino acids. The trim removed 1 base at V and 1 base at J, leaving 10 bases unmatched. CDR1 SGHVS and CDR2 FNYEAQ come from the germline V gene. CDR3 nucleotide sequence: TGTGCCAGCAGCTTAGGTGGCGGGGGGGCCACCCCCCAAGAGACCCAGTACTTC. This codes for CASSLGGGGATPQETQYF.

This clonotype showed up many times. This chain links TRBV6-2 or TRBV6-3 with TRBJ2-1; 7 positions agree with TRBD1. The CDR3 extends over 17 amino acids. V lost 2 bases to trimming and J lost 6 bases; unmatched junction nucleotides: 13. Germline values: CDR1 MNHEY, CDR2 SVGEGT. DNA of the CDR3: TGTGCCAGCAGTTACGCAAAGACAGGGTTGTGGGCCAATGAGCAGTTCTTC. Translating it yields CASSYAKTGLWANEQFF.

This clonotype turned up a few times. The V gene is TRBV5-1, the J gene TRBJ2-3; TRBD2 might be the D (6 bases). This CDR3 region has 15 residues. V lost 1 base and J lost 0, with 9 bases in between. CDR1 and CDR2 from the germline V gene are SGHRS and YFSETQ. The CDR3 spells CASSLPGTSTDTQYF. The CDR3 DNA sequence: TGCGCCAGCAGCTTGCCCGGGACTAGCACAGATACGCAGTATTTT.

The chain joins TRBV2 to TRBJ2-5; 9 nucleotides agree with TRBD2. The CDR3 sequence is 15 residues long. Germline CDR1 is SNHLY and CDR2 is FYNNEI. V was pared by 5 bases and J by 2 bases, with 6 bases of the junction left unmatched. The CDR3 protein is CASSLTSGTQETQYF. The CDR3 coding sequence is TGTGCCAGCAGTCTGACTAGCGGTACTCAAGAGACCCAGTACTTC.

The V and J genes are TRBV15 and TRBJ1-2; 11 bases line up with TRBD1. This CDR3 is 16 amino acids long. Trimming took 1 base from V and 5 from J; bases not matched to a gene: 6. The germline CDR1 and CDR2 sequences are LNHNV and YYDKDF (reference sequence). CDR3 bases: TGTGCCACCAGCAGAGGAAGCGGGGACAGGGGGTATGGCTACACCTTC. Amino acid sequence: CATSRGSGDRGYGYTF.

This clonotype was recorded many times. V and J are TRBV4-3 and TRBJ1-5, with 7 bases fitting TRBD1. V gave up 4 bases and J gave up 5 bases; unmatched junction bases: 5. The CDR3 consists of 14 residues. From germline, CDR1 is LGHNA and CDR2 YSLEER. The CDR3 here is CASSPGTAHQPQHF. CDR3 sequence (DNA): TGCGCCAGCAGCCCGGGGACAGCCCATCAGCCCCAGCATTTT.

This chain joins TRBV24-1 and TRBJ1-4; TRBD1 might be the D (6 bases). The V gene lost 3 bases and the J gene lost 8 bases, with 9 bases spanning the gap. The germline V gene has CDR1 KGHDR and CDR2 SFDVKD. The CDR3 loop spans 13 amino acids. The CDR3 region has the DNA TGTGCCACCAGTGATCCCAGGGGCGAAAAACTGTTTTTT. Amino acid sequence: CATSDPRGEKLFF.

The chain links TRBV6-2 or TRBV6-3 to TRBJ1-1; D possibly corresponds to TRBD1 (5 bases). The CDR3 has 13 residues. Trimming cost V 5 bases and J 1 base, with 8 bases left between them. Per germline, CDR1 MNHEY and CDR2 SVGEGT. CDR3 in DNA: TGTGCCAGCAGTGAGGGGCCGAACACTGAAGCTTTCTTT. Its protein is CASSEGPNTEAFF.

This clonotype was counted many times. The J gene is TRBJ2-1, the V gene TRBV12-3 or TRBV12-4; 10 bases map to TRBD2. This CDR3 contains 14 residues. Losses at the gene ends were 7 bases for V and 4 bases for J; bases not matched to a gene: 4. CDR3 sequence reads: CASISGGSYNEQFF. CDR3 DNA: TGTGCCAGCATTAGCGGGGGGTCGTACAATGAGCAGTTCTTC.

V usage is TRBV5-1 and J usage is TRBJ1-4; perhaps TRBD1 as D (5 bases). Trimming stripped 0 bases from V and 4 bases from J, with 10 bases between. CDR1 SGHRS and CDR2 YFSETQ come from the germline V gene. The CDR3 contains 15 residues. The CDR3 nucleotides read TGCGCCAGCAGCTTGGCAGGGAAGGATAATGAAAAACTGTTTTTT. Protein product: CASSLAGKDNEKLFF.

The chain recombines TRBV4-1 with TRBJ1-1, with D hard to call. Between the trimmed V and J ends, which lost 0 bases and 0 bases, there was a span of 8 bases. CDR1 MGHRA and CDR2 YSYEKL come from the germline V gene. The CDR3 runs to 15 residues. The CDR3 DNA sequence: TGCGCCAGCAGCCAAGATGAGATAATGAACACTGAAGCTTTCTTT. It yields the protein CASSQDEIMNTEAFF.

The sample holds many counts of this clonotype. The rearrangement links TRBV7-2 to TRBJ2-5, with D perhaps matching TRBD1 (5 bases). The germline V gene has CDR1 SGHTA and CDR2 FQGNSA. There are 16 residues in the CDR3. V was shortened by 1 base and J by 0 bases, with 12 bases between the two germline ends. CDR3 nucleotide sequence: TGTGCCAGCAGCTTAGAACGCAGGGCGTACCAAGAGACCCAGTACTTC. Translated, it gives CASSLERRAYQETQYF.

The CDR3 protein is CSVVPRMNTEAFF. CDR3 DNA: TGCAGCGTTGTCCCAAGGATGAACACTGAAGCTTTCTTT. This chain connects TRBV29-1 to TRBJ1-1, with D hard to call. There are 13 residues in the CDR3. The V end was cut by 4 bases, the J end by 0 bases, with 9 bases between. CDR1 and CDR2 from the germline V gene are SQVTM and ANQGSEA.

The chain carries TRBV27 and TRBJ2-7, with 14 bases matching TRBD2. Germline CDR1 is MNHEY and CDR2 is SMNVEV (reference sequence). The CDR3 extends over 16 amino acids. V dropped 4 bases and J dropped 4; count of bases not matched to a gene: 6. The CDR3 is CASSSGLAGVLYEQYF. The CDR3 DNA follows: TGTGCCAGCAGTTCGGGACTAGCGGGGGTTCTTTACGAGCAGTACTTC.

This chain joins TRBV6-2 or TRBV6-3 and TRBJ1-2, with D tentatively TRBD1 (6 bases). V gave up 0 bases and J gave up 8 bases, with 13 bases separating them. The CDR3 runs to 14 residues. CDR1 is MNHEY and CDR2 is SVGEGT in the germline V gene. This chain's CDR3 is CASSYSGDIWGYTF. The CDR3 DNA reads TGTGCCAGCAGTTACTCCGGGGACATTTGGGGCTACACCTTC.

This clonotype has just a few counts. The genes are TRBV20-1 and TRBJ1-1; D perhaps matches TRBD1 (5 bases). The CDR3 contains 14 residues. In germline, CDR1 is DFQATT, CDR2 SNEGSKA (reference sequence). V lost 3 bases, J lost 5 bases, and 16 bases lay in between. CDR3 protein: CSASGAAGRTEAFF. CDR3 DNA: TGCAGTGCTAGCGGGGCCGCGGGACGGACTGAAGCTTTCTTT.

Concerning this clonotype itself: Being one base from a much bigger clone, this may be a read error. The rearrangement uses TRBV4-1 and TRBJ1-2, with 8 positions matching TRBD1. The CDR3 has 16 amino acids. Germline CDR1 MGHRA, CDR2 YSYEKL. Here the CDR3 DNA reads TGCGCCACCAGCCAAGAAAACAGGGGGGCTCAGTATGGCTACACCTTC. Encoded protein: CATSQENRGAQYGYTF.

V is TRBV6-4 and J is TRBJ2-3, with TRBD1 matching over 10 bases. Germline V gene data show CDR1 as MRHNA and CDR2 as SNTAGT. This CDR3 is built from 16 residues. V lost 4 bases, J lost 4 bases, and 8 bases stayed unmatched. CDR3 sequence (DNA): TGTGCCAGCAGTGGATCCGGGACAGGGGCCCCAGATACGCAGTATTTT. This sequence encodes CASSGSGTGAPDTQYF.

This clonotype was seen repeatedly, ten times or more. The rearrangement joins TRBV18 to TRBJ1-4; 8 nucleotides align to TRBD1. The trim removed 3 bases at V and 5 bases at J, leaving 2 bases unmatched. The CDR3 extends over 14 amino acids. Germline V CDR1 and CDR2: KGHSH, LQKENI. The DNA for the CDR3 is TGTGCCAGCTCACCGGGACAGGCCAATGAAAAACTGTTTTTT. It is translated as CASSPGQANEKLFF.

The rearrangement uses TRBV4-2 and TRBJ1-2, with D tentatively TRBD1 (5 bases). The CDR3 spans 15 residues. CDR1 is LGHNA, CDR2 YNFKEQ, per germline. Trimming shortened V by 1 base and J by 3 bases, and 12 bases separated the two germline ends. The CDR3 coding sequence is TGTGCCAGCAGCCAAGGGGGGGGGGGTGACTATGGCTACACCTTC. It codes for CASSQGGGGDYGYTF.

This clonotype was counted a few times. CDR3: CASSLASGSTPEVYF. The CDR3 DNA sequence: TGTGCCAGCAGCTTGGCCTCGGGCAGTACCCCCGAGGTGTACTTC. The V and J genes are TRBV5-5 and TRBJ2-7, with D unresolved. CDR3 length: 15 amino acids. V was clipped by 0 bases and J by 12 bases, with 22 bases between them. Germline-derived CDR1 and CDR2 are SGHKS and YYEKEE (reference sequence).

The rearrangement uses TRBV6-5 and TRBJ1-1; D call uncertain. The CDR3 has 14 amino acids. CDR1 MNHEY and CDR2 SVGAGI come from the germline V gene. V was pared by 3 bases and J by 0 bases, with 8 bases between. The CDR3 nucleotides are TGTGCCAGCAGTTATAGTCCTATGAACACTGAAGCTTTCTTT. Protein: CASSYSPMNTEAFF.

This clonotype was recorded many times. The chain carries TRBV28 and TRBJ1-1; D gene unclear. The CDR3 extends over 15 amino acids. In germline, CDR1 is MDHEN, CDR2 SYDVKM. V dropped 6 bases and J dropped 6 bases, with 20 bases sitting between them. CDR3 sequence reads: CASSPSDSRGAEAFF. Here the CDR3 DNA reads TGTGCCAGCAGCCCTTCCGACTCGAGAGGCGCTGAAGCTTTCTTT.

This clonotype was found a few times. The chain couples TRBV5-1 to TRBJ2-6; maybe TRBD2 (5 bases). Germline V gene data show CDR1 as SGHRS and CDR2 as YFSETQ. The length of the CDR3 is 16 residues. Trimming removed 4 bases from V and 0 bases from J, with 11 bases in between. The DNA for the CDR3 is TGCGCCAGCAGCGGCGGGTCGTCCTCTGGGGCCAACGTCCTGACTTTC. Protein sequence: CASSGGSSSGANVLTF.